Following are 25 T cell receptor beta chains from one sample sequenced in a study of cytomegalovirus exposure and HLA in healthy donors. In the PCR, 60 Vbeta and 13 Jbeta primers were used. Data came from immunoSEQ multiplex PCR; TCRdb stores just in-frame clones and leaves some out. The sample lists 99,000 or so clones; roughly three quarters were seen once. The sample comprised PBMCs. All receptors come from a man in his forties or fifties in good health and CMV-seronegative.

This clone showed up just a few times. V is TRBV6-5 and J is TRBJ2-2; the D is unclear. Trimming took 3 bases from V and 6 from J, leaving 5 bases between them. Per germline, CDR1 MNHEY and CDR2 SVGAGI. The CDR3 length is 12 residues. In DNA, the CDR3 is TGTGCCAGCAGTTATACGGCCGGGGAGCTGTTTTTT. This encodes CASSYTAGELFF.

The table lists this clone with a few counts. The genes are TRBV19 and TRBJ2-3; D remains unclear. Trimming removed 6 bases from V and 2 bases from J, with 6 bases in between. CDR3 length equals 12 residues. Germline V gene lookup returns CDR1 LNHDA and CDR2 SQIVND (reference sequence). CDR3 region: CASRQSTDTQYF. DNA of the CDR3: TGTGCCAGTAGACAGTCCACAGATACGCAGTATTTT. Using reference TRBV19 and TRBJ2-3 for the parts outside the CDR3, the full variable domain is DGGITQSPKYLFRKEGQNVTLSCEQNLNHDAMYWYRQDPGQGLRLIYYSQIVNDFQKGDIAEGYSVSREKKESFPLTVTSAQKNPTAFYLCASRQSTDTQYFGPGTRLTVL.

This clone was seen a handful of times. The CDR3 DNA reads TGTGCCAGCAGTTTATCGGGAGGGATCAGGGATACGCAGTATTTT. Its protein product is CASSLSGGIRDTQYF. This chain connects TRBV28 to TRBJ2-3, with 8 bases fitting TRBD2. V was clipped by 1 base and J by 6 bases; unmatched bases: 6. This CDR3 is built from 15 residues. The germline V gene encodes CDR1 MDHEN and CDR2 SYDVKM.

The chain joins TRBV11-2 to TRBJ1-5, with unresolved D. Germline V gives CDR1 SGHAT, CDR2 FQNNGV. The V end lost 5 bases, the J end lost 0 bases, and 8 bases lay between the germline ends. The CDR3 has 14 residues. CDR3 residues: CASSPTVSNQPQHF. In DNA, the CDR3 is TGTGCCAGCAGCCCAACGGTTAGCAATCAGCCCCAGCATTTT.

The chain joins TRBV4-1 to TRBJ1-5; possibly TRBD1 for D (5 bases). This CDR3 is 16 amino acids long. Trimming left V 2 bases short and J 4 bases short, with 15 bases between. Germline assignment: CDR1 MGHRA and CDR2 YSYEKL. The CDR3 nucleotides are TGCGCCAGCAGCCAACGGTTTTTGGGGGGAAATCAGCCCCAGCATTTT. The encoded protein is CASSQRFLGGNQPQHF.

This clone was counted only a few times. This chain uses TRBV18 with TRBJ2-5; D unresolved. The V and J ends lost 0 bases and 1 base respectively, with 6 bases between them. This CDR3 contains 14 residues. The germline gives CDR1 KGHSH, CDR2 LQKENI. The CDR3 DNA sequence: TGTGCCAGCTCACCACCGAGTCCCCAAGAGACCCAGTACTTC. Its translation is CASSPPSPQETQYF.

This clone was detected once. The V and J genes are TRBV4-3 and TRBJ2-1; D remains unclear. Germline V lookup: CDR1 LGHNA, CDR2 YSLEER. The CDR3 has 15 amino acids. Trimming pared 0 bases from V and 9 bases from J, leaving 15 bases between. CDR3 in amino acids: CASSQELLSAGEQFF. In DNA form, the CDR3 reads TGCGCCAGCAGCCAAGAGCTACTTTCCGCCGGTGAGCAGTTCTTC.

A few counts support this clone. The rearrangement joins TRBV30 to TRBJ1-2; D unclear. The germline V gene has CDR1 GTSNPN and CDR2 SVGIG (reference sequence). V was clipped by 3 bases and J by 2 bases, with 10 bases between them. The CDR3 has 13 residues. The CDR3: CAWSPGANYGYTF. The CDR3, as DNA: TGTGCCTGGAGCCCCGGAGCAAACTATGGCTACACCTTC.

The rearrangement links TRBV5-1 to TRBJ2-7; 12 bases match TRBD1. The CDR3 loop spans 16 amino acids. From germline, CDR1 is SGHRS and CDR2 YFSETQ. The trim removed 6 bases at V and 2 bases at J, leaving 9 bases unmatched. The CDR3 DNA is TGCGCCAGCACCTACCGAGGGACAGGGGGCACCTACGAGCAGTACTTC. Its protein product is CASTYRGTGGTYEQYF.

The rearrangement joins TRBV4-2 to TRBJ2-7; TRBD2 matches at 7 bases. The V segment lost 1 base and the J segment 4 bases; nucleotides outside the gene matches: 7. CDR3 length: 15 amino acids. Germline V CDR1 and CDR2: LGHNA, YNFKEQ. The CDR3 bases are TGTGCCAGCAGCCAAGCCTCCCAGGGAGGGTACGAGCAGTACTTC. Encoded protein: CASSQASQGGYEQYF.

The rearrangement joins TRBV27 to TRBJ2-2, with 11 bases matching TRBD2. The CDR3 runs 18 residues. From germline, CDR1 is MNHEY and CDR2 SMNVEV (reference sequence). The junction had 15 bases not matched to a gene; V was cut back by 7 bases and J by 5 bases. CDR3 region: CASTAPGASGGRTGELFF. The CDR3 nucleotides read TGTGCCAGCACCGCCCCCGGGGCTAGCGGGGGGAGAACCGGGGAGCTGTTTTTT.

The chain combines TRBV19 with TRBJ1-1; 7 bases are shared with TRBD1. V dropped 4 bases and J dropped 11; count of bases not matched to a gene: 7. Per germline, CDR1 LNHDA and CDR2 SQIVND (reference sequence). This CDR3 spans 12 amino acids. The CDR3 loop reads CASSTGQVSAFF. CDR3 DNA: TGTGCCAGTAGTACCGGACAGGTATCGGCTTTCTTT.

The CDR3 loop reads CASSTAVGTSGRRGYEQYF. The CDR3 DNA is TGTGCCAGTAGTACTGCCGTTGGGACTAGCGGGAGGAGAGGGTACGAGCAGTACTTC. The rearrangement links TRBV19 to TRBJ2-7; TRBD2 agrees at 15 bases. After removal of 4 bases from V and 4 bases from J, the junction contained 14 bases not matched to a gene. The CDR3 has 19 residues. Germline V lookup: CDR1 LNHDA, CDR2 SQIVND (reference sequence).

The chain recombines TRBV27 with TRBJ2-7; D unresolved. Deletions cut 3 bases from V and 4 bases from J, with 13 bases between. Germline assignment: CDR1 MNHEY and CDR2 SMNVEV (reference sequence). The CDR3 has 14 residues. CDR3 bases: TGTGCCAGCAGTTTTGCCCAGTTAACGTACGAGCAGTACTTC. Its protein product is CASSFAQLTYEQYF.

This clone has more than one count but fewer than ten. This chain joins TRBV7-8 and TRBJ2-1; TRBD1 agrees at 9 bases. V lost 7 bases to trimming and J lost 6 bases; unmatched junction nucleotides: 25. CDR3 length: 20 amino acids. Germline V gene data show CDR1 as SGHVS and CDR2 as FQNEAQ. Written as DNA, the CDR3 is TGTGCCAGCACACTACCGGGACAGGGCCCGCGAGCGGCGGGTGGCAATGAGCAGTTCTTC. Translation gives CASTLPGQGPRAAGGNEQFF.

The chain carries TRBV7-2 and TRBJ1-2; TRBD1 aligns across 7 bases. J was trimmed by 8 bases and V by 1 base; bases with no gene match: 10. This CDR3 region has 15 residues. CDR1 and CDR2 (germline): SGHTA, FQGNSA. This CDR3 is CASSLGQGAIGGYTF. The CDR3 DNA sequence: TGTGCCAGCAGCTTAGGACAGGGAGCTATTGGGGGCTACACCTTC.

The chain couples TRBV6-5 to TRBJ2-1; possible D gene TRBD2, 5 bases. V lost 5 bases, J lost 3 bases, and 8 bases lay in between. CDR3 length: 13 amino acids. Per the germline V gene, CDR1 is MNHEY and CDR2 is SVGAGI. CDR3 sequence: CASSTEGYNEQFF. The CDR3 nucleotides read TGTGCCAGCAGTACTGAGGGCTACAATGAGCAGTTCTTC.

The chain combines TRBV4-1 with TRBJ2-1; 13 bases match TRBD2. Germline loops: CDR1 MGHRA, CDR2 YSYEKL. The CDR3 consists of 16 residues. V dropped 5 bases and J dropped 4; count of bases not matched to a gene: 5. This CDR3 is CASSTGTSGKYNEQFF. CDR3 nucleotide sequence: TGCGCCAGCAGCACCGGGACTAGCGGGAAGTACAATGAGCAGTTCTTC.

The chain links TRBV5-1 to TRBJ2-1, with 10 bases fitting TRBD1. V shed 4 bases, J shed 7 bases, and the junction held 11 bases outside the gene matches. In germline, CDR1 is SGHRS, CDR2 YFSETQ. The CDR3 extends over 16 amino acids. The CDR3 protein is CASSLAPGQGFNEQFF. As DNA, the CDR3 is TGCGCCAGCAGCCTGGCCCCGGGACAGGGGTTTAATGAGCAGTTCTTC.

The V and J genes are TRBV11-2 and TRBJ1-1; unclear D gene. This CDR3 spans 13 amino acids. CDR1 is SGHAT, CDR2 FQNNGV, per germline. V shed 4 bases and J shed 0 bases, with 6 bases lying between them. Written as DNA, the CDR3 is TGTGCCAGCAGCTCGCAGGTGAACACTGAAGCTTTCTTT. Translation gives CASSSQVNTEAFF. Using reference TRBV11-2 and TRBJ1-1 for the parts outside the CDR3, the full variable domain is EAGVAQSPRYKIIEKRQSVAFWCNPISGHATLYWYQQILGQGPKLLIQFQNNGVVDDSQLPKDRFSAERLKGVDSTLKIQPAKLEDSAVYLCASSSQVNTEAFFGQGTRLTVV.

The V call is TRBV18, the J call TRBJ2-6; TRBD1 is a possible D gene (6 bases). V was shortened by 5 bases and J by 4 bases, with 12 bases between the two germline ends. The CDR3 is made up of 15 amino acids. Germline V gene sequence: CDR1 KGHSH, CDR2 LQKENI. CDR3 loop: CASSERGYGANVLTF. The CDR3 DNA is TGTGCCAGCTCAGAAAGGGGGTACGGGGCCAACGTCCTGACTTTC.

The V and J genes are TRBV4-1 and TRBJ1-2; D gene unclear. The CDR3 totals 13 residues. The ends were cut back, 0 bases at V and 7 bases at J, with 9 bases in the middle. Germline V gene sequence: CDR1 MGHRA, CDR2 YSYEKL. The CDR3 loop reads CASSQEVGFGYTF. The CDR3, as DNA: TGCGCCAGCAGCCAAGAAGTTGGCTTTGGCTACACCTTC.

The chain employs TRBV28 and TRBJ1-4; TRBD1 aligns across 10 bases. Germline trimming cut 5 bases from V and 6 bases from J; bases unmatched to any gene: 6. Germline values: CDR1 MDHEN, CDR2 SYDVKM. The CDR3 consists of 15 residues. The CDR3: CASSIAGTGDEKLFF. DNA for the CDR3: TGTGCCAGCAGTATCGCCGGGACAGGGGATGAAAAACTGTTTTTT. The full variable domain, in which reference TRBV28 and TRBJ1-4 provide the parts outside the CDR3, is DVKVTQSSRYLVKRTGEKVFLECVQDMDHENMFWYRQDPGLGLRLIYFSYDVKMKEKGDIPEGYSVSREKKERFSLILESASTNQTSMYLCASSIAGTGDEKLFFGSGTQLSVL.

Only a few counts were recorded for this clone. The CDR3 coding sequence is TGTGCCAGCAGTTACTCGTCAACAGCAAACTATGGCTACACCTTC. It yields the protein CASSYSSTANYGYTF. The chain joins TRBV6-5 to TRBJ1-2; D is unclear. The V end was cut by 0 bases, the J end by 2 bases, with 10 bases between. This CDR3 spans 15 amino acids. CDR1 is MNHEY and CDR2 is SVGAGI in the germline V gene.

This clone was found once. The V gene is TRBV4-1, the J gene TRBJ1-2; D remains ambiguous. The germline V gene has CDR1 MGHRA and CDR2 YSYEKL. V lost 3 bases and J 0 bases, leaving 11 bases between the germline ends. The CDR3 contains 15 residues. CDR3: CASSHSSRPNYGYTF. Written as DNA, the CDR3 is TGCGCCAGCAGCCACTCGTCCCGTCCTAACTATGGCTACACCTTC.